Below are 21 T cell receptor beta chains sequenced from a single sample in a study of shared clonotypes between healthy human individuals. TCRdb's copy holds only in-frame clones and misses some; the assay was immunoSEQ multiplex PCR. The sample consists of roughly 300,000 clones, less than 75% of them appearing once. Sequencing was performed on memory CD4+ T cells sorted from blood. Subset defined: CD45RA-negative fraction. The receptors come from a young man in good health.

Concerning this clone itself: Relative to the germline gene, one junction end is altered; a read error may explain this. V and J are TRBV7-7 and TRBJ2-3; TRBD2 matches at 7 bases. Germline V lookup: CDR1 SSHAT, CDR2 FNYEAQ (reference sequence). This CDR3 is built from 16 residues. This CDR3 reads CASSPSGTERPFVQYF. For the CDR3, the DNA is TGTGCTAGCAGCCCGAGCGGGACCGAAAGGCCATTTGTGCAGTATTTT.

The rearrangement joins TRBV5-1 to TRBJ2-1; weak D call: TRBD1 (5 bases). Per the germline V gene, CDR1 is SGHRS and CDR2 is YFSETQ. This CDR3 contains 17 residues. The ends were cut back, 3 bases at V and 3 bases at J, with 19 bases in the middle. Here the CDR3 DNA reads TGCGCCAGCAGCTCTGGTGCCGGCTGGGGCAACTACAATGAGCAGTTCTTC. Its translation: CASSSGAGWGNYNEQFF.

The chain employs TRBV5-1 and TRBJ2-2, with D possibly matching TRBD1 (6 bases). The CDR3 is 15 amino acids. Germline V gene data show CDR1 as SGHRS and CDR2 as YFSETQ. V lost 0 bases and J lost 5, with 11 bases in between. This chain's CDR3 is CASSLATRGTGELFF. The CDR3 DNA is TGCGCCAGCAGCTTGGCCACCAGGGGTACCGGGGAGCTGTTTTTT.

In its sample, this clone was seen once. The rearrangement links TRBV2 to TRBJ2-1; 8 nucleotides align to TRBD1. This CDR3 spans 14 amino acids. Germline values: CDR1 SNHLY, CDR2 FYNNEI. CDR3 sequence reads: CATGGQGGSNEQFF. CDR3 nucleotide sequence: TGTGCTACTGGAGGACAGGGTGGATCCAATGAGCAGTTCTTC.

The rearrangement joins TRBV25-1 to TRBJ2-1; the match to TRBD2 covers 11 bases. The CDR3 has 16 residues. V was clipped by 4 bases and J by 9 bases; unmatched bases: 11. Germline assignment: CDR1 MGHDK and CDR2 SYGVNS. CDR3 in amino acids: CASSVSASGRTGEQFF. CDR3 bases: TGTGCCAGCAGTGTGTCCGCTAGCGGGAGGACGGGTGAGCAGTTCTTC.

This clone appeared a single time. The J gene is TRBJ2-1, the V gene TRBV5-1; 11 nucleotides match TRBD2. Germline V gives CDR1 SGHRS, CDR2 YFSETQ. V gave up 4 bases and J gave up 4 bases; unmatched junction bases: 4. CDR3 length equals 15 residues. CDR3 coding DNA: TGCGCCAGCAGCACGACTAGCGGGGCTTACAATGAGCAGTTCTTC. This translates into CASSTTSGAYNEQFF.

This clone was counted at least ten times. The chain uses TRBV7-2 and TRBJ2-5; 8 positions match TRBD2. Unmatched junction bases numbered 4, after V lost 3 bases and J lost 7 bases. CDR1 SGHTA and CDR2 FQGNSA come from the germline V gene. CDR3 size: 13 residues. DNA for the CDR3: TGTGCCAGCAGCTTTACGGGGGGGATGACCCAGTACTTC. It yields the protein CASSFTGGMTQYF.

The CDR3 coding sequence is TGTGCCACCAGCACCCGGGCCAGCCTAGTCGAGCAGTACTTC. Amino acid sequence: CATSTRASLVEQYF. This sequence joins TRBV15 and TRBJ2-7; no clear D. The ends were cut back, 4 bases at V and 6 bases at J, with 16 bases in the middle. This CDR3 has 14 residues. Germline CDR1 reads LNHNV; CDR2 reads YYDKDF (reference sequence).

The rearrangement joins TRBV10-3 to TRBJ1-2; 8 bases align to TRBD1. The CDR3 has 13 amino acids. V gave up 7 bases and J gave up 4 bases; unmatched junction bases: 5. Germline-derived CDR1 and CDR2 are ENHRY and SYGVKD. CDR3 residues: CAIMDRDSYGYTF. CDR3 bases: TGTGCCATCATGGACAGGGACTCCTATGGCTACACCTTC.

The chain employs TRBV5-4 and TRBJ2-1; D is tentatively TRBD1 or TRBD2 (5 bases each). This CDR3 has 15 amino acids. V gave up 4 bases and J gave up 1 base, with 12 bases separating them. Germline CDR1 is SGHNT and CDR2 is YYREEE (reference sequence). In DNA form, the CDR3 reads TGTGCCAGCAGCCCCAGGGACGGTTCCTACAATGAGCAGTTCTTC. Translated, it gives CASSPRDGSYNEQFF.

V and J are TRBV23-1 and TRBJ1-5, with TRBD1 identical over 8 bases. TRBV23-1 is identified as an open reading frame with a role that is uncertain. The CDR3 totals 16 residues. Losses at the gene ends were 8 bases for V and 4 bases for J; bases not matched to a gene: 13. CDR3 in DNA: TGCGCCAGCCCACAGGGGGGGGCACCTAAAAATCAGCCCCAGCATTTT. This codes for CASPQGGAPKNQPQHF.

This clone was counted at least ten times. This sequence joins TRBV6-5 and TRBJ2-7; TRBD1 might be the D (6 bases). Germline V gives CDR1 MNHEY, CDR2 SVGAGI. V was clipped by 5 bases and J by 2 bases, with 10 bases between them. The CDR3 has 13 amino acids. The CDR3 DNA sequence: TGTGCCAGCAGTCGGACAGATCCCTACGAGCAGTACTTC. The encoded protein is CASSRTDPYEQYF.

The chain uses TRBV6-6 and TRBJ1-2; the D is unclear. V lost 2 bases, J lost 0 bases, and 7 bases lay in between. The CDR3 runs to 14 residues. Per the germline V gene, CDR1 is MNHNY and CDR2 is SVGAGI (reference sequence). The CDR3 here is CASSYHGTNYGYTF. In nucleotides, the CDR3 is TGTGCCAGCAGTTACCATGGCACTAACTATGGCTACACCTTC.

This chain connects TRBV11-2 to TRBJ2-4; tentatively, D is TRBD1 or TRBD2 (5 bases each). Germline V CDR1 and CDR2: SGHAT, FQNNGV. Trimming cost V 5 bases and J 6 bases, with 8 bases left between them. The CDR3 consists of 12 residues. CDR3 nucleotide sequence: TGTGCCAGCAGCCTCGGGACAAACATTCAGTACTTC. Translation gives CASSLGTNIQYF. The whole variable domain, filled in from reference TRBV11-2 and TRBJ2-4, reads EAGVAQSPRYKIIEKRQSVAFWCNPISGHATLYWYQQILGQGPKLLIQFQNNGVVDDSQLPKDRFSAERLKGVDSTLKIQPAKLEDSAVYLCASSLGTNIQYFGAGTRLSVL.

This clone showed up just a few times. This rearrangement joins TRBV19 to TRBJ2-7, with 8 bases aligning to TRBD1. After removal of 6 bases from V and 5 bases from J, the junction contained 12 bases not matched to a gene. The CDR3 sequence is 15 residues long. Germline V gene sequence: CDR1 LNHDA, CDR2 SQIVND (reference sequence). The DNA for the CDR3 is TGTGCCAGTAGACCCGTCAAATTGACAGGGGACGAGCAGTACTTC. Translating gives CASRPVKLTGDEQYF.

This rearrangement joins TRBV28 to TRBJ2-7, with 9 bases aligning to TRBD1. CDR3 length: 14 residues. After removal of 5 bases from V and 4 bases from J, the junction contained 6 bases not matched to a gene. Looked up from germline, CDR1 is MDHEN and CDR2 is SYDVKM. This chain's CDR3 is CASSVTGGRYEQYF. As DNA, the CDR3 is TGTGCCAGCAGTGTGACAGGGGGGAGGTACGAGCAGTACTTC.

As to this clone: This same CDR3 is encoded by further DNA sequences in the sample. The chain has TRBV18 and TRBJ2-7, with D maybe TRBD2 (5 bases). This CDR3 has 14 amino acids. Per germline, CDR1 KGHSH and CDR2 LQKENI. V was cut by 2 bases and J by 0 bases, with 8 bases left in between. The CDR3, as DNA: TGTGCCAGCTCACCAGGAACTAGCTCCTACGAGCAGTACTTC. It specifies CASSPGTSSYEQYF.

V usage is TRBV18 and J usage is TRBJ1-2; D perhaps matches TRBD1 (6 bases). The CDR3 consists of 15 residues. Germline assignment: CDR1 KGHSH and CDR2 LQKENI. Trimming shortened V by 4 bases and J by 6 bases, and 18 bases separated the two germline ends. The CDR3: CASSLGTGGADGYTF. CDR3 sequence (DNA): TGTGCCAGCTCACTAGGAACCGGGGGCGCCGATGGCTACACCTTC.

In this sample, this clone turned up a few times. The chain combines TRBV28 with TRBJ2-7; 10 bases are shared with TRBD2. Germline loops: CDR1 MDHEN, CDR2 SYDVKM. CDR3 length: 14 amino acids. With 9 bases clipped from V and 4 bases from J, the junction kept 9 bases outside the gene matches. CDR3 in DNA: TGTGCCAGTTATACTAGCGGGATAGGATACGAGCAGTACTTC. Its translation: CASYTSGIGYEQYF. The whole variable domain, filled in from reference TRBV28 and TRBJ2-7, reads DVKVTQSSRYLVKRTGEKVFLECVQDMDHENMFWYRQDPGLGLRLIYFSYDVKMKEKGDIPEGYSVSREKKERFSLILESASTNQTSMYLCASYTSGIGYEQYFGPGTRLTVT.

This chain links TRBV5-1 with TRBJ2-7, with 10 bases identical to TRBD1. V lost 5 bases, J lost 1 base, and 6 bases stayed unmatched. Germline V CDR1 and CDR2: SGHRS, YFSETQ. This CDR3 region has 15 residues. The CDR3 DNA is TGCGCCAGCAGATACGGACAGGGGGTGTCCTACGAGCAGTACTTC. Its translation is CASRYGQGVSYEQYF.

This clone was recorded only once. This chain joins TRBV11-3 and TRBJ2-7, with D unclear. Germline V gene lookup returns CDR1 SGHNT and CDR2 YENEEA. Trimming removed 2 bases at V and 2 bases at J, with 4 bases between. The CDR3 is made up of 12 amino acids. DNA for the CDR3: TGTGCCAGCAGCTTACCCCCCTACGAGCAGTACTTC. This sequence encodes CASSLPPYEQYF.